This TCR beta chain comes out of a study of T cell repertoires in cytomegalovirus infection. Findings and caveats of the study: Identification of carriers of CMV plus the relevant HLA was performed using cumulative public TCR beta family frequency.

One entry per CDR3 protein, called by TCRdb with MiXCR from the reads. Of 250,000 or so distinct CDR3 sequences in the sample, over 15% were seen once. This clonotype was seen repeatedly, ten times or more. Its cognate antigen is unknown. The sequence derives from a human donor in good health (CMV status not recorded). Some clones in this sample may be carry-over from other donors' samples. The source material was CD8+ T cells from PBMCs.

CDR3 DNA sequence: TGTGCCAGCAGCCCGCTTGTCGAGCAGTACTTC. It yields the protein CASSPLVEQYF. The chain recombines TRBV7-9 with TRBJ2-7; D is unresolved. This CDR3 comprises 11 residues. The germline CDR1 and CDR2 sequences are SEHNR and FQNEAQ (reference sequence). V was pared by 5 bases and J by 6 bases, with 8 bases between.